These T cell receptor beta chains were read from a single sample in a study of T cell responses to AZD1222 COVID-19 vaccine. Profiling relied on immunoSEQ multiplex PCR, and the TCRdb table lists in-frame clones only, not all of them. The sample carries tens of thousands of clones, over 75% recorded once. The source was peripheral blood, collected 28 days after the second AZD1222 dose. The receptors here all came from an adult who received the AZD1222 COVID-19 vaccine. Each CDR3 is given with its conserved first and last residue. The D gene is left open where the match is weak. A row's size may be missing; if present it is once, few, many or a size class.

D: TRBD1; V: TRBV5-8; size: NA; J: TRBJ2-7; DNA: TGTGCCAGCAGCTTGACAGGGGGCAACGAGCAGTACTTC; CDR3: CASSLTGGNEQYF
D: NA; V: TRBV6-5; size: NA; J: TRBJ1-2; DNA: TGTGCCAGCAGTCCCGATACTGGCTATGGCTACACCTTC; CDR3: CASSPDTGYGYTF
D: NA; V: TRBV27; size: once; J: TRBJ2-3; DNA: TGTGCCAGCAGTTTGCAAATCTTAAGACAGGATAGCACAGATACGCAGTATTTT; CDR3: CASSLQILRQDSTDTQYF
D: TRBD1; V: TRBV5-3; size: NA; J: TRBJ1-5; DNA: TGTGCCAGAAGCATGGACAGGGGGCACCTTAGCAATCAGCCCCAGCATTTT; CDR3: CARSMDRGHLSNQPQHF
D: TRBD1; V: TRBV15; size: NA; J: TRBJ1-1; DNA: TGTGCCACCAGCAGACTAGGACAGGGTGGGCACACTGAAGCTTTCTTT; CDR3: CATSRLGQGGHTEAFF
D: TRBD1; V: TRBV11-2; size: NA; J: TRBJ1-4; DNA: TGTGCCAGCAGCTTACTTCAGGGGGCGGGTGGAAAACTGTTTTTT; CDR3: CASSLLQGAGGKLFF
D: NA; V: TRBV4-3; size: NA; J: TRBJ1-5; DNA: TGCGCCAGCAGCCAGGGGACGGCGGGCAATCAGCCCCAGCATTTT; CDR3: CASSQGTAGNQPQHF
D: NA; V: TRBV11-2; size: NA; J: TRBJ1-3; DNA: TGTGCCAGCAGCTTAGCAGGGAGTGGAAACACCATATATTTT; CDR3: CASSLAGSGNTIYF
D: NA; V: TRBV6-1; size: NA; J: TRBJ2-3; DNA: TGTGCCAGCAGTGAACCAGGGGATGCGACAGATACGCAGTATTTT; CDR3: CASSEPGDATDTQYF
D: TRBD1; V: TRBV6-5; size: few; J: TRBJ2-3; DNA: TGTGCCAGCAGTACCTGGGACAGGGTAGATACGCAGTATTTT; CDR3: CASSTWDRVDTQYF
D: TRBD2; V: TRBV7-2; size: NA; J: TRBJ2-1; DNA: TGTGCCAGCAGCTTAGTCGGGACTAGCGGGAACAATGAGCAGTTCTTC; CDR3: CASSLVGTSGNNEQFF
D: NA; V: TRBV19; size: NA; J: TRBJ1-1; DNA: TGTGCCAGTAGTCTTGTGGTAATGAACACTGAAGCTTTCTTT; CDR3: CASSLVVMNTEAFF
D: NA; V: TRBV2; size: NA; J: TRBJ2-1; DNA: TGTGCCAGCAAAGGCCTCGTCGGGGGTAACGGTGAGCAGTTCTTC; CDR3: CASKGLVGGNGEQFF
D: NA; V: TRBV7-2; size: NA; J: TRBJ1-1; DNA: TGTGCCAGCAGCTTAGTCGGACAAACGAACACTGAAGCTTTCTTT; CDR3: CASSLVGQTNTEAFF
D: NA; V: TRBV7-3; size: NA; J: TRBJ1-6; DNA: TGTGCCAGCAGCTTAAACACTGATTCACCCCTCCACTTT; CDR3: CASSLNTDSPLHF
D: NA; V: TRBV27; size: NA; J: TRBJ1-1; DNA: TGTGCCAGCAGGCCCGACAGGATCAACACTGAAGCTTTCTTT; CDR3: CASRPDRINTEAFF
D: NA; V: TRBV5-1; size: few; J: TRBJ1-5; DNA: TGCGCCAGCAGCTTGGCGGGGGGCGGTCAGCCCCAGCATTTT; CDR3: CASSLAGGGQPQHF
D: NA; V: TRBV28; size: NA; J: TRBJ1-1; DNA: TGTGCCAGCAGTTTAAACATACTTGAAGCTTTCTTT; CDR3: CASSLNILEAFF
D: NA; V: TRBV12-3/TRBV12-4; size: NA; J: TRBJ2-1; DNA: TGTGCCAGCAGCCGGGACTTCAATGAGCAGTTCTTC; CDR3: CASSRDFNEQFF
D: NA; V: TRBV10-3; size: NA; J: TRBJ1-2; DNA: TGTGCCATCAGTGAGAGAGGAGGACCTCAGGCTTGGGGCTACACCTTC; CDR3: CAISERGGPQAWGYTF
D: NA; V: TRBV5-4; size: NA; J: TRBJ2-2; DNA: TGTGCCAGCAGCTTACGTAGCAACACCGGGGAGCTGTTTTTT; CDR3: CASSLRSNTGELFF
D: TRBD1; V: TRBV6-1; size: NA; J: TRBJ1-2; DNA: TGTGCCAGCAGTGAACAGGGGGAAAGGTTCACCTTC; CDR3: CASSEQGERFTF